This T cell receptor beta chain was found in a study of T cells after posttransplantation cyclophosphamide. The naive gate required viable CD3+CD4+ or CD3+CD8+ cells with CCR7+CD45RA+CD45RO-CD95-CD27+CD28+ phenotype. The V and J ends lost 1 base and 1 base, in that order; junction bases with no gene match: 6. The CDR3 totals 16 residues. In germline, CDR1 is MNHNY, CDR2 SVGAGI (reference sequence). Data came from immunoSEQ multiplex PCR; TCRdb stores just in-frame clones and leaves some out. The data show tens of thousands of clones, with around nine tenths seen just once and 0.09% to 0.12% held by the top ten. General study results and limits: Later blood repertoires were often dominated by clones from the donor CD8+ memory compartment.

On this clone itself: Its antigen is unknown.

Sequencing used naive CD4+ T cells sorted from blood. V and J are TRBV6-6 and TRBJ2-5; the match to TRBD1 covers 7 bases. This TCR was sampled from a man in his thirties or forties in good health and a related stem cell transplant donor. CDR3 nucleotide sequence: TGTGCCAGCAGTTACTGGCCGGGACAGCGCCAAGAGACCCAGTACTTC. It encodes CASSYWPGQRQETQYF.